This entry is about one T cell receptor (beta chain). Generated by immunoSEQ multiplex PCR, the TCRdb table keeps only in-frame clones and is missing some. This sample has fewer than 350,000 clones, with about 89% found just once. The source of the sample is a study of blood T cell repertoires in COVID-19. Trimming took 2 bases from V and 6 from J; bases not matched to a gene: 3. The CDR3 sequence is 13 residues long. From germline, CDR1 is MNHNY and CDR2 SVGAGI (reference sequence). This chain uses TRBV6-6 with TRBJ2-7, with 8 bases identical to TRBD1. The receptor comes from a woman between 45 and 60 years old who had recovered from COVID-19. The source material was peripheral blood. CDR3: CASSYGQGAEQYF. The CDR3 region has the DNA TGTGCCAGCAGTTACGGACAGGGTGCCGAGCAGTACTTC.